The clone carrying this TCR beta chain was picked up one time. The antigen remains unidentified. Germline V gene data show CDR1 as MNHEY and CDR2 as SVGAGI. V lost 5 bases and J 2 bases, leaving 12 bases between the germline ends. This CDR3 has 14 amino acids. These data are taken from a study of cytomegalovirus exposure and HLA in healthy donors. Overall study results and limits: An analysis done earlier found most TCR beta V segments productive about 90% or about 30% of the time. In a later analysis, TCR association rates varied by HLA locus: DRB1 most, HLA-C fewest.

The PCR had 60 Vbeta and 13 Jbeta primers. The protocol was immunoSEQ multiplex PCR, while the TCRdb copy is restricted to in-frame clones and leaves out a portion. The sample carries around 65,000 clones, roughly 75% recorded once. The specimen was PBMCs. The gene calls are TRBV6-5 and TRBJ1-2; D possibly corresponds to TRBD1 (6 bases). The sequence was obtained from a woman aged 30 to 39 in good health and CMV-seronegative. Here the CDR3 DNA reads TGTGCCAGCAGTGGCCGCGGACAGAACTATGGCTACACCTTC. Translating gives CASSGRGQNYGYTF.